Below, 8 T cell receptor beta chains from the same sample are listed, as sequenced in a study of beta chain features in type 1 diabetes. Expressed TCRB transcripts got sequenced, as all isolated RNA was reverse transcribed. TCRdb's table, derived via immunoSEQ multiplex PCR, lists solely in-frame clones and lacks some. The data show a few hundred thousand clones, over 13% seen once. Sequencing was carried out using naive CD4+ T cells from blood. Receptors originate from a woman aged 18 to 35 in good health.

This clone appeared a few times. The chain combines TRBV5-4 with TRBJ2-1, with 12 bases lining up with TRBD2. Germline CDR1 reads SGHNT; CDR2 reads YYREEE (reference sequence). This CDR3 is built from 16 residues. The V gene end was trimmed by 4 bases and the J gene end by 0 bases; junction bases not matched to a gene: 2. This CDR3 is CASSGTSGRSYNEQFF. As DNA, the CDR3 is TGTGCCAGCAGCGGGACTAGCGGGCGCTCCTACAATGAGCAGTTCTTC.

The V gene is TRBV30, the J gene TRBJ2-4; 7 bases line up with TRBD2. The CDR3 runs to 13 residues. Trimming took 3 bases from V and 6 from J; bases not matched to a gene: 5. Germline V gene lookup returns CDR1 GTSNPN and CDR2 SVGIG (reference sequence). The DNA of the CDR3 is TGTGCCTGGAGCCCGGGACTACCAAACATTCAGTACTTC. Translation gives CAWSPGLPNIQYF.

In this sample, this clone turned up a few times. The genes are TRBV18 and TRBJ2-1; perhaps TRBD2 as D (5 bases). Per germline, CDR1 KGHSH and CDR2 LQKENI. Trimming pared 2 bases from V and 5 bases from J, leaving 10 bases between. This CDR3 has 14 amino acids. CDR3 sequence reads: CASSPGSSHNEQFF. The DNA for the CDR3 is TGTGCCAGCTCACCAGGGTCTAGCCACAATGAGCAGTTCTTC.

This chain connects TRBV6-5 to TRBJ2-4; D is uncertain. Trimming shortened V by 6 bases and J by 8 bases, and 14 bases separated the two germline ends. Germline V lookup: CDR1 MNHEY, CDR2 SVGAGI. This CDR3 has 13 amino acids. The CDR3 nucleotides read TGTGCCAGCAGAAGACAAGGCGTGGACATTCAGTACTTC. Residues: CASRRQGVDIQYF.

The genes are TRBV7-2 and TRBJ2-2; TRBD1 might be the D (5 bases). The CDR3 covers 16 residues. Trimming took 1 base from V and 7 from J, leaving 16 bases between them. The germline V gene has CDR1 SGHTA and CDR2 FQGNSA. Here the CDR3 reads CASSLVAGKGVGELFF. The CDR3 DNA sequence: TGTGCCAGCAGCTTAGTGGCAGGGAAGGGTGTCGGGGAGCTGTTTTTT.

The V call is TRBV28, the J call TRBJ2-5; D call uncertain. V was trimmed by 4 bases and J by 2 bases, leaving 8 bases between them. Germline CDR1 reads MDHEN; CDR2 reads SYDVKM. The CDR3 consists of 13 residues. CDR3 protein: CASSSSVQETQYF. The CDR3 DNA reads TGTGCCAGCAGTTCATCGGTACAAGAGACCCAGTACTTC.

The chain's CDR3 is CATSSNARGPYNEQFF. In DNA form, the CDR3 reads TGTGCCACCTCCTCAAACGCGCGGGGACCATACAATGAGCAGTTCTTC. This chain links TRBV28 with TRBJ2-1; D possibly corresponds to TRBD2 (6 bases). The CDR3 contains 16 residues. Deletions cut 10 bases from V and 4 bases from J, with 23 bases between. The germline CDR1 and CDR2 sequences are MDHEN and SYDVKM.

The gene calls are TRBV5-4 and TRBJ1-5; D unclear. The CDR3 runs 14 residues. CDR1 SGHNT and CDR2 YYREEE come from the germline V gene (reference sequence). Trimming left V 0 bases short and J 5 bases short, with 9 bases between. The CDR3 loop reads CASSLDPGDQPQHF. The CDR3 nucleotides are TGTGCCAGCAGCTTGGACCCCGGGGATCAGCCCCAGCATTTT.